The 5 T cell receptor beta chains given below trace back to one sample, sequenced in a study of blood T cell repertoires in COVID-19. Assay used: immunoSEQ multiplex PCR; TCRdb lists only in-frame clones, some missing. The repertoire holds roughly 100,000 clones, 60% to 80% seen once, with approximately 9.8% in the top ten. Material: peripheral blood. Receptor source: a man between 60 and 75 years old with active or convalescent COVID-19.

The chain couples TRBV19 to TRBJ2-3; D is uncertain. V was trimmed by 6 bases and J by 2 bases, leaving 6 bases between them. The CDR3 covers 12 residues. Looked up from germline, CDR1 is LNHDA and CDR2 is SQIVND (reference sequence). DNA of the CDR3: TGTGCCAGTAGACAGTCCACAGATACGCAGTATTTT. This encodes CASRQSTDTQYF.

The chain has TRBV5-8 and TRBJ2-7, with 9 bases fitting TRBD2. CDR1 is SGHTS and CDR2 is YDEGEE in the germline V gene. V was clipped by 0 bases and J by 1 base; unmatched bases: 5. The CDR3 loop spans 16 amino acids. CDR3: CASSLARGLASYEQYF. CDR3 in DNA: TGTGCCAGCAGCTTGGCTAGGGGACTAGCATCCTACGAGCAGTACTTC.

J is TRBJ2-1 and V is TRBV19, with 9 bases identical to TRBD2. The CDR3 extends over 16 amino acids. The germline V gene has CDR1 LNHDA and CDR2 SQIVND (reference sequence). With V trimmed by 8 bases and J by 2 bases, 10 bases remained unmatched. CDR3 region: CASGNSAGGAYNEQFF. The CDR3 DNA sequence: TGTGCCAGTGGGAATTCGGCGGGAGGGGCCTACAATGAGCAGTTCTTC.

The rearrangement uses TRBV9 and TRBJ1-2; D call uncertain. V was cut by 0 bases and J by 8 bases, with 11 bases left in between. CDR1 is SGDLS and CDR2 is YYNGEE in the germline V gene. The CDR3 is made up of 13 amino acids. The CDR3 nucleotides read TGTGCCAGCAGCGTAGCCCCTGGAGACGGCTACACCTTC. This sequence encodes CASSVAPGDGYTF.

This clone was picked up many times. V usage is TRBV19 and J usage is TRBJ1-5, with a weak D call TRBD1 (6 bases). V lost 5 bases and J 16 bases, leaving 18 bases between the germline ends. CDR1 is LNHDA and CDR2 is SQIVND in the germline V gene (reference sequence). This CDR3 comprises 12 residues. The CDR3 spells CASSPGAGREHF. The CDR3, as DNA: TGTGCCAGTAGTCCAGGGGCCGGCAGGGAACATTTT. The full variable domain, in which reference TRBV19 and TRBJ1-5 provide the parts outside the CDR3, is DGGITQSPKYLFRKEGQNVTLSCEQNLNHDAMYWYRQDPGQGLRLIYYSQIVNDFQKGDIAEGYSVSREKKESFPLTVTSAQKNPTAFYLCASSPGAGREHFGDGTRLSIL.